Detailed here is one T cell receptor beta chain. The sample originates from a study of blood T cell repertoires in COVID-19. Authors' methods: Estimation of nucleated cell counts relied on the amplification of reference gene primers. The table came from immunoSEQ multiplex PCR; TCRdb's copy has only in-frame clones and leaves some out. That table gives V, J and clone size, and the DNA gave D and trimming. Of about 150,000 clones listed, 84% are singletons. V shed 8 bases and J 7 bases; nucleotides not matched to a gene: 16. Germline loops: CDR1 KGHSH, CDR2 LQKENI. This CDR3 comprises 16 residues. Ages ranged from roughly 18 to 100 years, with residence in under 25 US areas. In assigning cohorts, the study relied on participant-reported clinical history.

This receptor was obtained from a woman in her forties or fifties who had been exposed to COVID-19. Sequenced sample: PBMCs or T cells enriched from blood (not recorded which). The chain joins TRBV18 to TRBJ2-5; 10 nucleotides align to TRBD1. The CDR3 region has the DNA TGTGCCAGCCACCGGGACAGGGGATCGGTAGTAGGGACCCAGTACTTC. Encoded protein: CASHRDRGSVVGTQYF.